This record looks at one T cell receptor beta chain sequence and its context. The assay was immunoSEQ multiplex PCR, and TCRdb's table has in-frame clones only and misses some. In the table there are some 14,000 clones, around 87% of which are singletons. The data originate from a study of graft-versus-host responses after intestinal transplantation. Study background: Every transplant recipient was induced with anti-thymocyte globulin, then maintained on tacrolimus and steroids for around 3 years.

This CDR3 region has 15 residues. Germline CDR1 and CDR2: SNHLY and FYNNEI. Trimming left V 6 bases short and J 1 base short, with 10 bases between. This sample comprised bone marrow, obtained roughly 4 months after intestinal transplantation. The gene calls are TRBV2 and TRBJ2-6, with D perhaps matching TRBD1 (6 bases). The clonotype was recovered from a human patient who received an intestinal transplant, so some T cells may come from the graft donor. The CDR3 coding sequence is TGTGCCAGCAGAATCCAGGGGTCTGGGGCCAACGTCCTGACTTTC. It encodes CASRIQGSGANVLTF.